Detailed here is one TCR beta chain. Its target is not known. This entry comes from a study of post-analysis software for immune sequencing data. At the level of the study: Courses of disease covered relapsing-remitting, secondary progressive and progressive-relapsing multiple sclerosis.

Regarding the study as a whole: When patients were compared with controls, roughly five TRBV segments were more frequent, TRBV5-6, TRBV5-1 and TRBV20-1 among them.

Germline CDR1 reads SGHRS; CDR2 reads YFSETQ. CDR3 length: 16 residues. Trimming stripped 3 bases from V and 4 bases from J, with 14 bases between. Unique molecular identifiers tagged the TCR beta cDNA libraries. Each CDR3 protein is one row after TCRdb ran MiXCR on the PCR reads. Of more than 500,000 distinct CDR3 sequences in the sample, around 31% are singletons; the top ten hold less than 6%. This TCR came from a girl aged 2 to 17 with multiple sclerosis. The sequenced sample consisted of blood. J is TRBJ2-6 and V is TRBV5-1; the D gene could be TRBD1 or TRBD2 (5 bases each). CDR3 protein: CASSYTGIAGANVLTF. CDR3 in DNA: TGCGCCAGCAGCTACACAGGAATAGCGGGGGCCAACGTCCTGACTTTC.